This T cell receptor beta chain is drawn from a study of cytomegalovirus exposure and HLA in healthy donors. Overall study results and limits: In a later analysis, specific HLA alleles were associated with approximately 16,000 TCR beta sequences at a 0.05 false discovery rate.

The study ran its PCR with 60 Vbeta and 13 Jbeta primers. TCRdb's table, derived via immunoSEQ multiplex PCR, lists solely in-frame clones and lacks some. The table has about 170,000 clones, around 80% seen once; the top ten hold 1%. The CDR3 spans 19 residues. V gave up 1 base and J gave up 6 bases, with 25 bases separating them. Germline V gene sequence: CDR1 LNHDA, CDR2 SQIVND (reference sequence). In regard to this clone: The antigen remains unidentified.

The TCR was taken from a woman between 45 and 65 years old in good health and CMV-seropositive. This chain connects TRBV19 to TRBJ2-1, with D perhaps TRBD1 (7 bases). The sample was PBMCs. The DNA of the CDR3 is TGTGCCAGTAGTATAGTGAAAGGGACAGATACACTGGGGGGCAATGAGCAGTTCTTC. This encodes CASSIVKGTDTLGGNEQFF.